A single sample gave rise to the 10 T cell receptor beta chains below, sequenced in a study of T cell responses to AZD1222 COVID-19 vaccine. Produced via immunoSEQ multiplex PCR; TCRdb's table is partial and in-frame only. The table shows 150,000 to 200,000 clones, with approximately 90% occurring only once. The sample here was peripheral blood, taken on day 0 of AZD1222 vaccination. The source of these receptors is an adult in good health.

This sequence joins TRBV9 and TRBJ2-5; TRBD2 matches at 8 bases. Trimming took 2 bases from V and 2 from J; bases not matched to a gene: 8. CDR1 and CDR2 from the germline V gene are SGDLS and YYNGEE. This CDR3 contains 16 residues. DNA of the CDR3: TGTGCCAGCAGCGTCCTTCCAGCGGGAGAACAAGAGACCCAGTACTTC. It translates to CASSVLPAGEQETQYF.

V is TRBV4-1 and J is TRBJ2-3; D gene uncertain. This CDR3 contains 15 residues. Trimming took off 1 base at V and 3 bases at J, with 11 bases between the two ends. In germline, CDR1 is MGHRA, CDR2 YSYEKL. The CDR3 is CASSQVLGWTDTQYF. In nucleotides, the CDR3 is TGCGCCAGCAGCCAAGTTCTGGGGTGGACAGATACGCAGTATTTT.

This rearrangement joins TRBV5-1 to TRBJ2-2; tentative D call: TRBD1 (5 bases). CDR3 length: 17 amino acids. Trimming shortened V by 3 bases and J by 0 bases, and 15 bases separated the two germline ends. The germline V gene has CDR1 SGHRS and CDR2 YFSETQ. In DNA form, the CDR3 reads TGCGCCAGCAGCTCGAGGCTTGGGGCGACGAACACCGGGGAGCTGTTTTTT. Translating gives CASSSRLGATNTGELFF.

V usage is TRBV5-4 and J usage is TRBJ1-2, with 7 bases fitting TRBD1. The length of the CDR3 is 15 residues. From germline, CDR1 is SGHNT and CDR2 YYREEE (reference sequence). Trimming removed 5 bases from V and 4 bases from J; junction bases left unmatched: 11. CDR3 sequence (DNA): TGTGCCAGCAGTTCCGGGACAGACGCTTTCTATGGCTACACCTTC. Translating gives CASSSGTDAFYGYTF.

The chain employs TRBV14 and TRBJ1-1; D is perhaps TRBD1 (6 bases). With 4 bases removed from V and 6 bases from J, the gap between germline ends came to 21 bases. The CDR3 consists of 16 residues. Germline V gives CDR1 SGHDN, CDR2 FVKESK. As DNA, the CDR3 is TGTGCCAGCAGCCTCCACGGGGGCTCAGAGGGGCCTGAAGCTTTCTTT. Its protein product is CASSLHGGSEGPEAFF.

The J gene is TRBJ1-6, the V gene TRBV25-1; D unclear. This CDR3 spans 11 amino acids. Trimming cost V 6 bases and J 5 bases, with 2 bases left between them. Per the germline V gene, CDR1 is MGHDK and CDR2 is SYGVNS. The DNA for the CDR3 is TGTGCCAGCAGGGATAATTCACCCCTCCACTTT. Protein sequence: CASRDNSPLHF.

V is TRBV19 and J is TRBJ2-7, with D perhaps matching TRBD1 (5 bases). The CDR3 has 16 residues. V lost 3 bases and J lost 2, with 17 bases in between. The germline V gene has CDR1 LNHDA and CDR2 SQIVND (reference sequence). CDR3 region: CASSIADSFDPYEQYF. CDR3 coding DNA: TGTGCCAGTAGTATTGCCGACAGTTTTGATCCCTACGAGCAGTACTTC. Combining the CDR3 with reference TRBV19 and TRBJ2-7 gives the whole variable domain DGGITQSPKYLFRKEGQNVTLSCEQNLNHDAMYWYRQDPGQGLRLIYYSQIVNDFQKGDIAEGYSVSREKKESFPLTVTSAQKNPTAFYLCASSIADSFDPYEQYFGPGTRLTVT.

The CDR3: CASSRQTGPSISYNEQFF. The CDR3 DNA sequence: TGTGCCAGCAGCCGCCAAACGGGACCATCGATCTCCTACAATGAGCAGTTCTTC. J is TRBJ2-1 and V is TRBV5-4; the D call may be TRBD1 or TRBD2 (5 bases each). In germline, CDR1 is SGHNT, CDR2 YYREEE (reference sequence). The CDR3 length is 18 residues. Between the trimmed V and J ends, which lost 4 bases and 0 bases, there was a span of 20 bases.

The chain is built from TRBV19 and TRBJ2-7; D is possibly TRBD2 (6 bases). Trimming shortened V by 6 bases and J by 6 bases, and 18 bases separated the two germline ends. Germline V gene data show CDR1 as LNHDA and CDR2 as SQIVND (reference sequence). CDR3 length equals 14 residues. The CDR3 sequence: CASSPNWGETEQYF. Here the CDR3 DNA reads TGTGCCAGTAGCCCAAACTGGGGGGAGACCGAGCAGTACTTC.

The chain recombines TRBV10-1 with TRBJ2-1; the D gene could be TRBD1 or TRBD2 (6 bases each). V lost 7 bases and J lost 8, with 18 bases in between. This CDR3 spans 14 amino acids. Germline V gene sequence: CDR1 WNHNN, CDR2 SYGVQD (reference sequence). The CDR3 spells CASKKIVGGDEQFF. CDR3 DNA sequence: TGCGCCAGCAAAAAAATCGTGGGGGGCGATGAGCAGTTCTTC.